This T cell receptor beta chain was obtained from a study of cytomegalovirus exposure and HLA in healthy donors. The PCR was carried out with 60 Vbeta primers and 13 Jbeta primers. Assay: immunoSEQ multiplex PCR; the TCRdb copy retains only in-frame clones and omits some. The table has about 160,000 clones, around 82% seen once. This TCR was sampled from a boy between 2 and 15 years old in good health and CMV-seronegative. The sample was PBMCs.

CDR3 amino acids: CASSLGGRGDTQYF. CDR3 DNA sequence: TGCGCCAGCAGCTTGGGAGGGCGGGGAGATACGCAGTATTTT. V and J are TRBV5-1 and TRBJ2-3; possibly TRBD2 for D (6 bases). Trimming stripped 0 bases from V and 5 bases from J, with 10 bases between. CDR1 and CDR2 from the germline V gene are SGHRS and YFSETQ. The CDR3 runs to 14 residues.